The next 32 T cell receptor beta chains were all read from a single sample in a study of blood T cell repertoires in COVID-19. Sequenced by immunoSEQ multiplex PCR; TCRdb stores in-frame clones only, minus some. The table has about 310,000 clones, 87% seen once. Sequenced input: peripheral blood. Receptors were obtained from a man aged 45 to 65 with active or convalescent COVID-19.

The genes are TRBV28 and TRBJ1-4; D gene unclear. The CDR3 contains 16 residues. Per germline, CDR1 MDHEN and CDR2 SYDVKM. V was trimmed by 4 bases and J by 7 bases, leaving 19 bases between them. The CDR3 coding sequence is TGTGCCAGCAGTTCGGGCGGGCGCTTGTTTGGTGAAAAACTGTTTTTT. Protein: CASSSGGRLFGEKLFF.

The V call is TRBV7-2, the J call TRBJ2-6; D gene unclear. The germline V and J ends were trimmed by 3 bases and 1 base, with 7 bases remaining between them. This CDR3 has 15 amino acids. From germline, CDR1 is SGHTA and CDR2 FQGNSA. CDR3: CASSLHKSGANVLTF. The CDR3 DNA sequence: TGTGCCAGCAGCTTGCACAAATCTGGGGCCAACGTCCTGACTTTC.

The gene calls are TRBV11-2 and TRBJ1-6; D uncertain. V lost 5 bases and J 0 bases, leaving 17 bases between the germline ends. The CDR3 extends over 18 amino acids. CDR1 SGHAT and CDR2 FQNNGV come from the germline V gene. The CDR3 here is CASSPTVRSLSYNSPLHF. CDR3 nucleotide sequence: TGTGCCAGCAGCCCCACGGTCCGGTCCCTCTCCTATAATTCACCCCTCCACTTT. The whole variable domain, filled in from reference TRBV11-2 and TRBJ1-6, reads EAGVAQSPRYKIIEKRQSVAFWCNPISGHATLYWYQQILGQGPKLLIQFQNNGVVDDSQLPKDRFSAERLKGVDSTLKIQPAKLEDSAVYLCASSPTVRSLSYNSPLHFGNGTRLTVT.

This clone was seen only a few times. The V gene is TRBV28, the J gene TRBJ1-5, with D hard to call. This CDR3 spans 16 amino acids. Germline V gives CDR1 MDHEN, CDR2 SYDVKM. V was trimmed by 7 bases and J by 4 bases, leaving 20 bases between them. DNA of the CDR3: TGTGCCAGCACCTCGGCTAACCAGTACTATAATCAGCCCCAGCATTTT. As protein: CASTSANQYYNQPQHF. Variable domain in full (rest from reference TRBV28 and TRBJ1-5): DVKVTQSSRYLVKRTGEKVFLECVQDMDHENMFWYRQDPGLGLRLIYFSYDVKMKEKGDIPEGYSVSREKKERFSLILESASTNQTSMYLCASTSANQYYNQPQHFGDGTRLSIL.

This clone was observed once. The J gene is TRBJ1-1, the V gene TRBV5-1; no clear D gene. The CDR3 spans 13 residues. Trimming took off 4 bases at V and 1 base at J, with 8 bases between the two ends. CDR1 and CDR2 from the germline V gene are SGHRS and YFSETQ. CDR3 amino acids: CASSGPGNTEAFF. DNA of the CDR3: TGCGCCAGCAGCGGTCCGGGGAACACTGAAGCTTTCTTT.

A few counts support this clone. V gene TRBV28 combines with J gene TRBJ1-2; 7 positions match TRBD1. The ends lost 7 bases at V and 7 bases at J; junction bases unmatched: 12. The CDR3 covers 14 residues. Germline loops: CDR1 MDHEN, CDR2 SYDVKM. The CDR3 spells CASTLGDRKGGYTF. In DNA, the CDR3 is TGTGCCAGCACCCTGGGGGACAGAAAGGGTGGCTACACCTTC.

The chain couples TRBV21-1 to TRBJ2-5; TRBD2, the table's D call, was not compared with the DNA. TRBV21-1 is tagged as a pseudogene. This CDR3 is 17 amino acids long. CDR3 sequence (DNA): TGTGCCAGCAGCAAAGCACGAGCGGGGGGCCTTCAAGAGACCCAGTACTTC. Translated, it gives CASSKARAGGLQETQYF.

This clone was observed a few times. CDR3 sequence reads: CAWKGLDYEQYF. In DNA, the CDR3 is TGTGCCTGGAAGGGACTCGACTACGAGCAGTACTTC. The chain couples TRBV30 to TRBJ2-7; D possibly corresponds to TRBD2 (6 bases). The CDR3 is 12 amino acids. Looked up from germline, CDR1 is GTSNPN and CDR2 is SVGIG (reference sequence). V was shortened by 4 bases and J by 3 bases, with 10 bases between the two germline ends.

This clone turned up a few times. The gene calls are TRBV4-3 and TRBJ2-1; 10 nucleotides line up with TRBD2. The CDR3 spans 17 residues. Germline loops: CDR1 LGHNA, CDR2 YSLEER. Trimming took 0 bases from V and 1 from J; bases not matched to a gene: 3. The CDR3 loop reads CASSQETSGLSYNEQFF. CDR3 sequence (DNA): TGCGCCAGCAGCCAAGAGACTAGCGGGCTGTCCTACAATGAGCAGTTCTTC.

J is TRBJ2-7 and V is TRBV29-1; 9 nucleotides agree with TRBD1. The trim removed 4 bases at V and 1 base at J, leaving 8 bases unmatched. Germline V gene data show CDR1 as SQVTM and CDR2 as ANQGSEA. The CDR3 length is 15 residues. In DNA form, the CDR3 reads TGCAGCGTTGTCGACTCCGGGACAGGGTCCTACGAGCAGTACTTC. This sequence encodes CSVVDSGTGSYEQYF.

V and J are TRBV28 and TRBJ1-5, with D unclear. Trimming stripped 4 bases from V and 7 bases from J, with 8 bases between. The CDR3 covers 12 residues. Germline V gives CDR1 MDHEN, CDR2 SYDVKM. The CDR3 DNA sequence: TGTGCCAGCAGTTCCCTCTTCCAGCCCCAGCATTTT. This sequence encodes CASSSLFQPQHF.

The chain combines TRBV20-1 with TRBJ2-3; 9 bases line up with TRBD2. Trimming at V came to 3 bases and at J to 4 bases, leaving 5 bases not matched to a gene. There are 14 residues in the CDR3. CDR1 DFQATT and CDR2 SNEGSKA come from the germline V gene (reference sequence). The CDR3 region has the DNA TGCAGTGCTAGTGAGGCGGGAGGGGCAGATACGCAGTATTTT. It specifies CSASEAGGADTQYF.

This clone has only one observation. V usage is TRBV12-3 or TRBV12-4 and J usage is TRBJ2-1, with D possibly matching TRBD1 (6 bases). Trimming removed 4 bases from V and 9 bases from J, with 7 bases in between. The CDR3 covers 11 residues. Written as DNA, the CDR3 is TGTGCCAGCAGTTCCAGGGGTGAGCAGTTCTTC. Translated, it gives CASSSRGEQFF.

This clone is a singleton in its sample. V and J are TRBV24-1 and TRBJ2-1, with 7 bases that match TRBD1. Per the germline V gene, CDR1 is KGHDR and CDR2 is SFDVKD. The CDR3 contains 13 residues. Trimming at V came to 4 bases and at J to 9 bases, leaving 5 bases not matched to a gene. The chain's CDR3 is CATSDRQGSEQFF. DNA for the CDR3: TGTGCCACCAGTGACCGACAGGGTAGTGAGCAGTTCTTC.

V gene TRBV7-8 combines with J gene TRBJ1-6, with no clear D. The length of the CDR3 is 15 residues. The germline gives CDR1 SGHVS, CDR2 FQNEAQ. Trimming shortened V by 2 bases and J by 10 bases, and 15 bases separated the two germline ends. DNA for the CDR3: TGTGCCAGCAGCTTAATGTCGGCGGGAGACTCACCCCTCCACTTT. This codes for CASSLMSAGDSPLHF.

The chain couples TRBV19 to TRBJ1-5, with TRBD1 as a possible D gene (6 bases). The length of the CDR3 is 14 residues. Germline-derived CDR1 and CDR2 are LNHDA and SQIVND (reference sequence). Trimming took 5 bases from V and 3 from J, leaving 11 bases between them. CDR3 in DNA: TGTGCCAGTAGTTCCTGGGACAACAATCAGCCCCAGCATTTT. It is translated as CASSSWDNNQPQHF. Together with reference TRBV19 and TRBJ1-5, the CDR3 gives the full variable domain: DGGITQSPKYLFRKEGQNVTLSCEQNLNHDAMYWYRQDPGQGLRLIYYSQIVNDFQKGDIAEGYSVSREKKESFPLTVTSAQKNPTAFYLCASSSWDNNQPQHFGDGTRLSIL.

This chain links TRBV29-1 with TRBJ1-1; TRBD1 might be the D (6 bases). V shed 7 bases and J shed 1 base, with 16 bases lying between them. The CDR3 spans 14 residues. Germline CDR1 and CDR2: SQVTM and ANQGSEA. CDR3 coding DNA: TGCAGCGCCGTAGGGGGTGCGGGGAACACTGAAGCTTTCTTT. It translates to CSAVGGAGNTEAFF.

This clone has only a few counts. J is TRBJ1-4 and V is TRBV18, with 10 bases identical to TRBD1. V lost 4 bases and J lost 8; bases outside the gene matches: 4. CDR3 length: 14 residues. Germline CDR1 reads KGHSH; CDR2 reads LQKENI. CDR3 nucleotides: TGTGCCAGCTCACGGACAGGGGGTTCGGAAAAACTGTTTTTT. Protein sequence: CASSRTGGSEKLFF.

The rearrangement uses TRBV3-1 (or the pseudogene TRBV3-2) and TRBJ1-2, with D possibly TRBD1 on 6 matching bases. Germline V gene sequence: CDR1 LGHDT, CDR2 YNNKEL (reference sequence). This CDR3 is built from 14 residues. With 4 bases removed from V and 2 bases from J, the gap between germline ends came to 11 bases. The CDR3 nucleotides are TGTGCCAGCAGCCCTCGGACAGAAAACTATGGCTACACCTTC. Residues: CASSPRTENYGYTF.

This chain links TRBV6-2 or TRBV6-3 with TRBJ2-2; D is unresolved. Germline CDR1 reads MNHEY; CDR2 reads SVGEGT. The V and J ends lost 2 bases and 9 bases respectively, with 10 bases between them. This CDR3 has 13 residues. The CDR3 DNA follows: TGTGCCAGCAGTTACGCCGGTGCTAGGGAGCTGTTTTTT. Its protein product is CASSYAGARELFF.

V gene TRBV7-8 combines with J gene TRBJ2-1, with TRBD2 identical over 7 bases. V gave up 5 bases and J gave up 9 bases; unmatched junction bases: 16. The CDR3 has 16 residues. CDR1 is SGHVS and CDR2 is FQNEAQ in the germline V gene. CDR3 in DNA: TGTGCCAGCAGCGAGCGGGGAGGGCCCGCCGCAGTTGAGCAGTTCTTC. As protein: CASSERGGPAAVEQFF. The variable domain in full, with the rest retrieved from reference TRBV7-8 and TRBJ2-1, is GAGVSQSPRYKVAKRGQDVALRCDPISGHVSLFWYQQALGQGPEFLTYFQNEAQLDKSGLPSDRFFAERPEGSVSTLKIQRTQQEDSAVYLCASSERGGPAAVEQFFGPGTRLTVL.

The rearrangement joins TRBV6-1 to TRBJ1-3; maybe TRBD1 (5 bases). Germline CDR1 is MNHNS and CDR2 is SASEGT. The V end was cut by 1 base, the J end by 4 bases, with 17 bases between. The CDR3 extends over 17 amino acids. The CDR3 coding sequence is TGTGCCAGCAGTGAAGATGGGGCAGGGAGGGGAGGAAACACCATATATTTT. It translates to CASSEDGAGRGGNTIYF.

This rearrangement joins TRBV24-1 to TRBJ2-1; D gene unclear. CDR1 and CDR2 from the germline V gene are KGHDR and SFDVKD. The CDR3 contains 16 residues. The V gene lost 0 bases and the J gene lost 0 bases, with 8 bases spanning the gap. The CDR3 sequence is CATSDLQANSYNEQFF. The DNA of the CDR3 is TGTGCCACCAGTGATTTGCAGGCTAACTCCTACAATGAGCAGTTCTTC.

The chain recombines TRBV12-5 with TRBJ1-1, with TRBD1 as a possible D gene (6 bases). Deletions cut 6 bases from V and 4 bases from J, with 15 bases between. The germline V gene encodes CDR1 LGHNT and CDR2 FRNRAP. The CDR3 extends over 14 amino acids. CDR3 sequence (DNA): TGTGCTAGTGGCCGAGGGGGTCAGAGCACTGAAGCTTTCTTT. Translating it yields CASGRGGQSTEAFF.

The chain combines TRBV23-1 with TRBJ1-1; a possible D gene is TRBD1 (5 bases). TRBV23-1 has ORF status, its function being uncertain. V lost 0 bases and J 6 bases, leaving 14 bases between the germline ends. The CDR3 length is 15 residues. DNA of the CDR3: TGCGCCAGCAGTCAATCCTCAGGGACTTGCTCTGAAGCTTTCTTT. Amino acid sequence: CASSQSSGTCSEAFF.

V is TRBV6-5 and J is TRBJ2-2; 9 nucleotides line up with TRBD1. CDR3 length: 15 amino acids. V lost 6 bases to trimming and J lost 4 bases; unmatched junction nucleotides: 6. Germline CDR1 and CDR2: MNHEY and SVGAGI. The CDR3 region is CASRGTGTITGELFF. Written as DNA, the CDR3 is TGTGCCAGCAGGGGGACAGGGACCATCACCGGGGAGCTGTTTTTT.

The CDR3 sequence is CASSPQGYQPQHF. The CDR3 nucleotides are TGTGCCAGCAGCCCGCAGGGGTATCAGCCCCAGCATTTT. The genes are TRBV21-1 and TRBJ1-5; the DNA was not compared with TRBD1, the D call given in the table. TRBV21-1 is termed a pseudogene. This CDR3 contains 13 residues.

The chain recombines TRBV6-6 with TRBJ1-3, with D hard to call. The CDR3 is made up of 14 amino acids. Trimming stripped 6 bases from V and 0 bases from J, with 9 bases between. From germline, CDR1 is MNHNY and CDR2 SVGAGI (reference sequence). The CDR3 bases are TGTGCCAGCAGACCAACACGCTCTGGAAACACCATATATTTT. Its protein product is CASRPTRSGNTIYF.

This clone was seen only once. Other nucleotide sequences in the sample specify the same CDR3. The chain recombines TRBV28 with TRBJ1-4, with 7 bases that match TRBD1. The CDR3 extends over 14 amino acids. J was trimmed by 5 bases and V by 5 bases; bases with no gene match: 5. CDR1 is MDHEN, CDR2 SYDVKM, per germline. Here the CDR3 DNA reads TGTGCCAGCAGTCCAGACAGGGTCAATGAAAAACTGTTTTTT. It is translated as CASSPDRVNEKLFF.

The J gene is TRBJ1-2, the V gene TRBV6-5; 10 bases are shared with TRBD1. The CDR3 totals 15 residues. Per the germline V gene, CDR1 is MNHEY and CDR2 is SVGAGI. The V segment lost 5 bases and the J segment 0 bases; nucleotides outside the gene matches: 3. As DNA, the CDR3 is TGTGCCAGCAGTCCGGGACAGGGGACTAACTATGGCTACACCTTC. This sequence encodes CASSPGQGTNYGYTF.

This chain uses TRBV5-1 with TRBJ1-2, with D uncertain. Germline loops: CDR1 SGHRS, CDR2 YFSETQ. Trimming cost V 4 bases and J 1 base, with 14 bases left between them. This CDR3 is 15 amino acids long. Written as DNA, the CDR3 is TGCGCCAGCAGCCAGACACTCGGGGATAACTATGGCTACACCTTC. As protein: CASSQTLGDNYGYTF.

The chain links TRBV20-1 to TRBJ2-5; 9 bases align to TRBD2. The CDR3 covers 14 residues. Germline V gene lookup returns CDR1 DFQATT and CDR2 SNEGSKA (reference sequence). V lost 3 bases, J lost 4 bases, and 6 bases stayed unmatched. CDR3 amino acids: CSASSGSQGETQYF. The CDR3 DNA sequence: TGCAGTGCTAGTAGCGGGAGCCAAGGAGAGACCCAGTACTTC.